The 28 T cell receptor beta chains listed next were all sequenced from one sample in a study of T cells in women clearing cervical HPV infection. Method: immunoSEQ multiplex PCR; TCRdb's copy keeps in-frame clones and lacks some. The data show tens of thousands of clones, and the top ten clones hold approximately 4.5%. The sample taken for sequencing was blood buffy coat. The receptor source for this set is a woman aged 18 to 75 with a cervical HPV16 infection that either progressed to CIN3+ or cleared (not recorded which).

A word on this clone: The missing CDR3 end, 3 residues past where the read stops, is filled in from the germline J gene. The rearrangement joins TRBV12-3 or TRBV12-4 to TRBJ1-2; TRBD1 matches at 10 bases. CDR3 size: 17 residues. The junction had 8 bases not matched to a gene; V was cut back by 3 bases and J by 1 base. The CDR3 bases that were read are TGTGCCAGCAGTTTTTCCGGGACAGGGGCTAATAACTATGGC. This sequence encodes CASSFSGTGANNYG. The full CDR3 is CASSFSGTGANNYGYTF.

With regard to this clone: Sequencing ends 3 residues short of the CDR3 end; the germline J gene provides the rest. The chain carries TRBV7-2 and TRBJ1-2; TRBD1 agrees at 8 bases. Germline loops: CDR1 SGHTA, CDR2 FQGNSA. CDR3 length equals 15 residues. Here the CDR3 reads CASSLRDRPSATYTF. Incomplete CDR3 DNA: TGTGCCAGCAGCTTACGGGACAGGCCCTCAGCTACC.

Concerning this clone: The read terminates 3 residues ahead of where the CDR3 ends, so the germline J gene completes it. The genes are TRBV6-1 and TRBJ2-6; D is undetermined. V shed 4 bases and J shed 0 bases, with 10 bases lying between them. The CDR3 contains 16 residues. Per germline, CDR1 MNHNS and CDR2 SASEGT. The CDR3 loop reads CASSGKAVSGANVLTF. Partial CDR3 DNA: TGTGCCAGCAGTGGAAAGGCAGTCTCTGGGGCCAACGTC.

About this clone itself: Read coverage stops 3 residues before the CDR3 terminus; the germline J gene supplies the remainder. The rearrangement joins TRBV6-2 or TRBV6-3 to TRBJ1-5, with 9 bases matching TRBD1. The junction had 5 bases not matched to a gene; V was cut back by 5 bases and J by 6 bases. Germline CDR1 and CDR2: MNHEY and SVGEGT. CDR3 length: 14 amino acids. The part of the CDR3 DNA that was read is TGTGCCAGCAGTACCGGGACAGGGACTCAGCCC. Translating gives CASSTGTGTQP. The entire CDR3 is CASSTGTGTQPQHF.

A word on this clone: The read ends 3 residues shy of where the CDR3 ends; the end is completed using the germline J gene. The J gene is TRBJ1-1, the V gene TRBV2; a possible D gene is TRBD1 (5 bases). The germline CDR1 and CDR2 sequences are SNHLY and FYNNEI. The CDR3 runs to 14 residues. V lost 3 bases and J lost 0, with 8 bases in between. CDR3 amino acids: CASSDGALNTEAFF. The covered CDR3 bases are TGTGCCAGCAGTGATGGGGCCCTGAACACTGAA.

A word on this clone: The read comes to an end 3 residues before the CDR3 does, leaving the germline J gene to fill in the end. J is TRBJ2-1 and V is TRBV10-3; 11 bases agree with TRBD2. Germline loops: CDR1 ENHRY, CDR2 SYGVKD. J lost 4 bases, V lost 0 bases, and 8 bases had no gene match. CDR3 length equals 18 residues. CDR3 bases read: TGTGCCATCAGTGAGTCGGGGATAGCGGGGGGGCAATACAATGAG. This encodes CAISESGIAGGQYNE. The whole CDR3 is CAISESGIAGGQYNEQFF.

Notes on this clone: The CDR3 end is not reached by the read, which stops 3 residues before it; the germline J gene fills it in. The chain links TRBV7-7 to TRBJ2-1; 10 bases line up with TRBD2. CDR1 and CDR2 from the germline V gene are SSHAT and FNYEAQ (reference sequence). J lost 9 bases, V lost 5 bases, and 4 bases had no gene match. This CDR3 comprises 13 residues. CDR3 in amino acids: CASSPRTSGEQFF. The DNA read from the CDR3 is TGTGCCAGCAGCCCCAGGACTAGCGGTGAG.

With regard to this clone: The read falls 3 residues short of the CDR3 end, and the missing part is taken from the germline J gene. The gene calls are TRBV20-1 and TRBJ2-1; TRBD1 agrees at 7 bases. Germline lookup yields CDR1 DFQATT and CDR2 SNEGSKA (reference sequence). J lost 7 bases, V lost 5 bases, and 17 bases had no gene match. The CDR3 sequence is 16 residues long. The CDR3 protein is CSARQPDRVYQNEQFF. CDR3 DNA (partial): TGCAGTGCTCGCCAGCCAGACAGGGTTTACCAAAATGAG.

A word on this clone: The DNA ends 3 residues before the CDR3 does, and the rest of the CDR3 is filled in from the germline J gene. V is TRBV4-1 and J is TRBJ1-5; D is ambiguous. Between the trimmed V and J ends, which lost 3 bases and 2 bases, there was a span of 11 bases. The CDR3 totals 15 residues. CDR1 and CDR2 from the germline V gene are MGHRA and YSYEKL. The CDR3 loop reads CASSHPEGRNQPQHF. CDR3 DNA (partial): TGCGCCAGCAGCCACCCTGAGGGTCGCAATCAGCCC.

As to this clone: The read is 3 residues too short to cover the CDR3 end, so that end is filled in from the germline J gene. The chain has TRBV20-1 and TRBJ2-7; the match to TRBD1 covers 9 bases. V lost 2 bases to trimming and J lost 0 bases; unmatched junction nucleotides: 11. Germline assignment: CDR1 DFQATT and CDR2 SNEGSKA (reference sequence). The CDR3 is 17 amino acids. The CDR3 reads CSARSRPDRGSSYEQYF. CDR3 DNA (partial): TGCAGTGCTAGATCTCGCCCGGACAGGGGAAGCTCCTACGAG.

In the case of this clone: The read is 3 residues too short to cover the CDR3 end, so that end is filled in from the germline J gene. The chain uses TRBV5-1 and TRBJ2-1; D might be TRBD1 (6 bases). Germline V lookup: CDR1 SGHRS, CDR2 YFSETQ. The CDR3 runs to 13 residues. V lost 3 bases and J lost 8, with 12 bases in between. Partial CDR3 DNA: TGCGCCAGCAGCTCAACGACAGGCGATGAG. It encodes CASSSTTGDE. In full, the CDR3 is CASSSTTGDEQFF.

In regard to this clone: The read gets to within 3 residues of the CDR3 end, and the germline J gene fills in the rest. The chain carries TRBV19 and TRBJ2-1; TRBD1 agrees at 10 bases. Per the germline V gene, CDR1 is LNHDA and CDR2 is SQIVND (reference sequence). The V gene end was trimmed by 5 bases and the J gene end by 7 bases; junction bases not matched to a gene: 11. The CDR3 loop spans 16 amino acids. The CDR3 is CASSGRGQGYVNEQFF. The DNA read from the CDR3 is TGTGCCAGTAGTGGACGGGGACAGGGGTACGTGAATGAG.

Of note for this clone: The read ends 3 residues early relative to the CDR3; the germline J gene fills the gap. At the DNA level, this CDR3 is encoded by other sequences in the same sample as well. The chain joins TRBV6-2 or TRBV6-3 to TRBJ1-3, with 7 bases aligning to TRBD1. CDR1 is MNHEY and CDR2 is SVGEGT in the germline V gene. There are 16 residues in the CDR3. V shed 7 bases, J shed 0 bases, and the junction held 9 bases outside the gene matches. The CDR3 here is CASTKGAGSSGNTIYF. The sequenced CDR3 bases are TGTGCCAGCACCAAGGGGGCCGGAAGCTCTGGAAACACC.

For this clone: The CDR3 is cut off 3 residues early in the read; its end comes from the germline J gene. This chain uses TRBV19 with TRBJ1-5, with D perhaps TRBD1 (5 bases). V was pared by 9 bases and J by 4 bases, with 13 bases between. The CDR3 spans 13 residues. Looked up from germline, CDR1 is LNHDA and CDR2 is SQIVND (reference sequence). The part of the CDR3 DNA that was read is TGTGCCAGCGGGGGGGGAAGTAATCAGCCC. This sequence encodes CASGGGSNQP. The whole CDR3 reads CASGGGSNQPQHF.

This CDR3 is CASSFPALGTQYF. The sequenced part of the CDR3 DNA is TGTGCCAGCAGCTTTCCTGCTCTAGGGACC. The chain links TRBV5-4 to TRBJ2-5; unclear D gene. The read finishes 3 residues shy of the CDR3 end, and the germline J gene is used to complete it. The germline gives CDR1 SGHNT, CDR2 YYREEE (reference sequence). This CDR3 is built from 13 residues. Trimming removed 2 bases at V and 7 bases at J, with 12 bases between.

On this clone itself: The CDR3 extends 3 residues past the end of the read, so its final part is completed from the germline J gene. The chain carries TRBV19 and TRBJ1-2; TRBD1 agrees at 8 bases. The CDR3 is made up of 15 amino acids. V shed 3 bases, J shed 5 bases, and the junction held 8 bases outside the gene matches. Germline CDR1 reads LNHDA; CDR2 reads SQIVND (reference sequence). This chain's CDR3 is CASSIAGTGPYGYTF. The CDR3 bases that were read are TGTGCCAGTAGTATCGCGGGGACAGGACCATATGGC. The full variable domain, rest sourced from reference TRBV19 and TRBJ1-2, is DGGITQSPKYLFRKEGQNVTLSCEQNLNHDAMYWYRQDPGQGLRLIYYSQIVNDFQKGDIAEGYSVSREKKESFPLTVTSAQKNPTAFYLCASSIAGTGPYGYTFGSGTRLTVV.

Partial CDR3 DNA: TGTGCCAGCTCACCAGCCCGCGGCGGGTCATCCGATACG. Its translation: CASSPARGGSSDT. The entire CDR3 is CASSPARGGSSDTQYF. V gene TRBV18 combines with J gene TRBJ2-3; perhaps TRBD2 as D (5 bases). Read coverage stops 3 residues before the CDR3 terminus; the germline J gene supplies the remainder. Germline V gene lookup returns CDR1 KGHSH and CDR2 LQKENI. The CDR3 contains 16 residues. Trimming cost V 2 bases and J 6 bases, with 18 bases left between them.

Concerning this clone: The read gets to within 3 residues of the CDR3 end, and the germline J gene fills in the rest. This chain links TRBV5-1 with TRBJ2-5; the match to TRBD2 covers 8 bases. V was clipped by 0 bases and J by 4 bases; unmatched bases: 5. CDR1 is SGHRS, CDR2 YFSETQ, per germline. CDR3 length equals 15 residues. CDR3: CASSLVGLAGETQYF. The CDR3 bases that were read are TGCGCCAGCAGCTTGGTGGGGCTAGCGGGAGAGACC. The variable domain in full, completed from reference TRBV5-1 and TRBJ2-5, reads KAGVTQTPRYLIKTRGQQVTLSCSPISGHRSVSWYQQTPGQGLQFLFEYFSETQRNKGNFPGRFSGRQFSNSRSEMNVSTLELGDSALYLCASSLVGLAGETQYFGPGTRLLVL.

As concerns this clone: The read is 3 residues too short to cover the CDR3 end, so that end is filled in from the germline J gene. The chain combines TRBV18 with TRBJ2-7, with TRBD1 identical over 10 bases. This CDR3 contains 13 residues. The ends lost 6 bases at V and 6 bases at J; junction bases unmatched: 5. In germline, CDR1 is KGHSH, CDR2 LQKENI. The CDR3 loop is CASSPGQGFEQYF. The covered CDR3 bases are TGTGCCAGCTCGCCGGGACAGGGGTTCGAG.

Note on this clone: The missing CDR3 end, 3 residues past where the read stops, is filled in from the germline J gene. The chain carries TRBV29-1 and TRBJ2-3; TRBD1 is a possible D gene (6 bases). Per the germline V gene, CDR1 is SQVTM and CDR2 is ANQGSEA. The length of the CDR3 is 12 residues. CDR3 region: CSAPTGEETQYF. The CDR3 bases that were read are TGCAGCGCACCGACAGGAGAAGAGACG.

A word on this clone: The read terminates 3 residues before the CDR3 end, so the remaining end is supplied by the germline J gene. J is TRBJ1-1 and V is TRBV2, with TRBD1 identical over 7 bases. CDR3 length equals 14 residues. CDR1 and CDR2 (germline): SNHLY, FYNNEI. After removal of 6 bases from V and 4 bases from J, the junction contained 8 bases not matched to a gene. The chain's CDR3 is CASSPDRAGTEAFF. The covered CDR3 bases are TGTGCCAGCAGCCCCGACAGGGCTGGCACTGAA.

As concerns this clone: Read coverage stops 3 residues before the CDR3 terminus; the germline J gene supplies the remainder. This rearrangement joins TRBV18 to TRBJ1-1; D ambiguous. From germline, CDR1 is KGHSH and CDR2 LQKENI. CDR3 size: 13 residues. CDR3 sequence: CASSPGRFEEAFF. The DNA read from the CDR3 is TGTGCCAGCTCACCAGGCAGGTTTGAGGAA.

Comments on this clone: The sequenced fragment ends 3 residues before the CDR3 boundary, so the rest is inferred from the germline J gene. The V call is TRBV2, the J call TRBJ2-2; tentatively, D is TRBD1 (5 bases). Germline V gene lookup returns CDR1 SNHLY and CDR2 FYNNEI. The CDR3 totals 13 residues. CDR3 DNA (partial): TGTGCCAGCAGTCCTACAGGAAACGAAAAG. As protein: CASSPTGNEK. The CDR3 as a whole reads CASSPTGNEKLFF.

A remark on this clone: Read sequence stops 3 residues before the CDR3 end, and the germline J gene provides the missing end. The V and J genes are TRBV20-1 and TRBJ2-6, with 9 bases fitting TRBD2. J was trimmed by 0 bases and V by 3 bases; bases with no gene match: 12. CDR1 and CDR2 (germline): DFQATT, SNEGSKA (reference sequence). The CDR3 is 19 residues long. Here the CDR3 reads CSASPYTSGRTSGANVLTF. The DNA read from the CDR3 is TGCAGTGCTAGTCCCTATACTAGCGGGCGTACCTCTGGGGCCAACGTC.

Worth noting for this clone: The CDR3 end lies 3 residues beyond the end of the read and is filled in from the germline J gene. The J gene is TRBJ2-4, the V gene TRBV7-2; possible D gene TRBD1, 5 bases. Germline loops: CDR1 SGHTA, CDR2 FQGNSA. The CDR3 sequence is 12 residues long. CDR3 sequence: CASSYVGQGQYF. The sequenced part of the CDR3 DNA is TGTGCCAGCAGCTACGTGGGGCAGGGT.

In regard to this clone: From the germline J gene comes the end of the CDR3, since the read stops 3 residues before it. The chain is built from TRBV14 and TRBJ2-7; 7 bases agree with TRBD2. Per germline, CDR1 SGHDN and CDR2 FVKESK. The CDR3 spans 14 residues. The V and J ends lost 4 bases and 6 bases, in that order; junction bases with no gene match: 9. Partial CDR3 DNA: TGTGCCAGCAGCCCCTGGGGAGGGGTCCCCGAG. Translated: CASSPWGGVPE. The whole CDR3 sequence reads CASSPWGGVPEQYF.

To note about this clone: The CDR3 extends 3 residues past the end of the read, so its final part is completed from the germline J gene. This chain links TRBV11-2 with TRBJ2-3; D could derive from TRBD1 or TRBD2 (5 bases each). The CDR3 runs to 15 residues. CDR1 SGHAT and CDR2 FQNNGV come from the germline V gene. CDR3 DNA (partial): TGTGCCAGCAGCCTGGGTACGAGGGGCAATCAGCCG. It encodes CASSLGTRGNQP. The entire CDR3 protein is CASSLGTRGNQPQYF. Full variable domain (rest looked up from reference TRBV11-2 and TRBJ2-3): EAGVAQSPRYKIIEKRQSVAFWCNPISGHATLYWYQQILGQGPKLLIQFQNNGVVDDSQLPKDRFSAERLKGVDSTLKIQPAKLEDSAVYLCASSLGTRGNQPQYFGPGTRLTVL.

Comments on this clone: Read data end 3 residues before the CDR3 end; the end is taken from the germline J gene. This chain joins TRBV5-6 and TRBJ2-1; 11 bases agree with TRBD2. V gave up 2 bases and J gave up 7 bases; unmatched junction bases: 2. Germline-derived CDR1 and CDR2 are SGHDT and YYEEEE. This CDR3 contains 14 residues. The CDR3 reads CASSFLAGGNEQFF. CDR3 DNA, as far as it was read: TGTGCCAGCAGCTTCCTAGCGGGGGGAAATGAG.